Reported below is one T cell receptor beta chain. Its target is unknown. cDNA prepared by RNA extraction and subsequent reverse transcription served as the template for sequencing. Method: immunoSEQ multiplex PCR; TCRdb's copy keeps in-frame clones and lacks some. This sample has under 250,000 clones; under 75% occur once, and the top ten carry roughly 1.6%. This specimen comes from a study of CD8+ T cells in alopecia areata. Germline V CDR1 and CDR2: SGHRS, YFSETQ. Trimming removed 2 bases from V and 6 bases from J, with 11 bases in between. The CDR3 spans 13 residues. Points from the study as a whole: With one nonresponder, baseline CD8+ expansion's link to response remains uncertain.

Treatment meaning: oral pan-JAK inhibitor, 5-10 mg twice daily. Sequencing was performed on CD4+ T cells sorted from blood, taken at week 4, from a patient treated with tofacitinib. V gene TRBV5-1 combines with J gene TRBJ1-1; D ambiguous. This sequence originates from a human donor with alopecia areata. The CDR3 spells CASSFQHESEAFF. The CDR3 nucleotides are TGCGCCAGCAGCTTTCAACACGAGTCTGAAGCTTTCTTT.